The next 3 T cell receptor beta chains were all read from a single sample in a study of control samples from healthy donors and cancer patients (dated by TCRdb to the early 2020s). The method behind the library was the immunoSEQ multiplex PCR assay. TCRdb's version of the immuneACCESS table is confined to in-frame rearrangements and falls short of the full clone set. An unresolved V gene accounts for under half of the shortfall where checked; the remainder is of unknown origin. Here the sample has 60,000 to 100,000 clones; approximately 89% occur a single time. 6.5% to 8.5% of the sample comes from the top ten. The sample taken for sequencing was blood. Receptors were obtained from a man in his fifties in good health.

V gene TRBV6-1 combines with J gene TRBJ2-7; the D gene is possibly TRBD2 (5 bases). Trimming left V 1 base short and J 0 bases short, with 10 bases between. Looked up from germline, CDR1 is MNHNS and CDR2 is SASEGT. CDR3 size: 15 residues. This CDR3 reads CASSEGGGPSYEQYF. The CDR3 nucleotides are TGTGCCAGCAGTGAAGGTGGAGGTCCCTCCTACGAGCAGTACTTC.

V usage is TRBV18 and J usage is TRBJ1-1; TRBD1 agrees at 7 bases. CDR3 length: 15 residues. V shed 0 bases, J shed 3 bases, and the junction held 4 bases outside the gene matches. Per the germline V gene, CDR1 is KGHSH and CDR2 is LQKENI. CDR3 in DNA: TGTGCCAGCTCACCACCAAACAGGGGAGACACTGAAGCTTTCTTT. It is translated as CASSPPNRGDTEAFF.

CDR3 DNA: TGTGCCAGCTCACCACCGGACCTTTGGGGGGCGCGGGATTATGGCTACACCTTC. Encoded protein: CASSPPDLWGARDYGYTF. This chain joins TRBV18 and TRBJ1-2, with a weak D call TRBD1 (6 bases). Per germline, CDR1 KGHSH and CDR2 LQKENI. The CDR3 totals 18 residues. Deletions cut 0 bases from V and 5 bases from J, with 22 bases between.